These T cell receptor beta chains were read from a single sample in a study of OX40 agonist ivuxolimab in advanced cancers. The data were produced by immunoSEQ multiplex PCR, yet TCRdb's version contains in-frame clones alone and is incomplete. The sample yields under 85,000 clones, around 90% seen once. The sample consisted of CD4+ or CD8+ T cells sorted from blood, taken in a trial of the OX40 agonist ivuxolimab. These receptors were obtained from an adult with an advanced solid tumor such as melanoma, head and neck, liver or kidney cancer. Each CDR3 is given with its conserved first and last residue. A D gene is named only where the DNA matches it firmly. Rows may omit the clone size; those that give it use once, few, many or a size class.

clone_size j_call d_call v_call cdr3_aa cdr3_nt
. TRBJ2-3 . TRBV28 CASSLIYDTQYF TGTGCCAGCAGTTTGATTTATGATACGCAGTATTTT
. TRBJ2-5 TRBD2 TRBV5-1 CASSPGGETQYF TGCGCCAGCAGCCCGGGGGGGGAGACCCAGTACTTC
. TRBJ2-6 TRBD1 TRBV27 CASRLQGAGANVLTF TGTGCCAGCAGGCTCCAGGGGGCTGGGGCCAACGTCCTGACTTTC
. TRBJ1-1 . TRBV7-3 CASSPPGQNTEAFF TGTGCCAGCAGTCCTCCTGGACAAAACACTGAAGCTTTCTTT
. TRBJ2-1 TRBD2 TRBV18 CASSPTSGDPEQFF TGTGCCAGCTCACCTACTAGCGGGGACCCTGAGCAGTTCTTC
. TRBJ1-5 . TRBV18 CASSLMEEGQPQHF TGTGCCAGCTCACTTATGGAGGAGGGTCAGCCCCAGCATTTT
. TRBJ2-7 . TRBV27 CASSPPGGGSYEQYF TGTGCCAGCAGTCCGCCCGGGGGTGGCTCCTACGAGCAGTACTTC
once TRBJ2-3 . TRBV5-1 CASSREGTDTQYF TGCGCCAGCAGCCGGGAAGGCACAGATACGCAGTATTTT
medium-sized TRBJ2-1 . TRBV11-2 CASSPEGEQFF TGTGCCAGCAGCCCTGAAGGTGAGCAGTTCTTC
few TRBJ1-6 . TRBV6-1 CASSVGNSPLHF TGTGCCAGCAGTGTGGGCAATTCACCCCTCCACTTT
. TRBJ2-5 TRBD1 TRBV7-2 CASSRTGTGEETQYF TGTGCCAGCAGCAGAACCGGGACAGGGGAAGAGACCCAGTACTTC
. TRBJ1-1 . TRBV14 CASSNEQAFF TGTGCCAGCAGCAACGAACAGGCTTTCTTT
. TRBJ1-5 . TRBV19 CASSMGGQQNQPQHF TGTGCCAGTAGTATGGGGGGACAACAGAATCAGCCCCAGCATTTT
. TRBJ2-3 . TRBV18 CASSSQPGGLTDTQYF TGTGCCAGCTCTTCACAACCCGGGGGGCTCACAGATACGCAGTATTTT
. TRBJ1-2 TRBD1 TRBV4-3 CASSPGPTGESYGYTF TGCGCCAGCAGCCCTGGGCCTACAGGGGAAAGCTATGGCTACACCTTC
. TRBJ1-4 . TRBV29-1 CSVEVFSQSNEKLFF TGCAGCGTTGAAGTATTTTCACAGTCCAATGAAAAACTGTTTTTT
few TRBJ1-5 . TRBV19 CASHGGSLRPQHF TGTGCCAGTCATGGCGGGTCCCTAAGGCCCCAGCATTTT
. TRBJ2-5 . TRBV6-5 CASTRDAQETQYF TGTGCCAGCACCCGCGACGCTCAAGAGACCCAGTACTTC
. TRBJ1-2 TRBD1 TRBV28 CASRRQGAGANYGYTF TGTGCCAGCAGGCGACAGGGGGCAGGAGCTAACTATGGCTACACCTTC
. TRBJ1-5 . TRBV28 CASSFFDGLNQPQHF TGTGCCAGCAGTTTTTTTGACGGCCTCAATCAGCCCCAGCATTTT
. TRBJ2-3 . TRBV7-2 CASSLQASSTDTQYF TGTGCCAGCAGCTTACAGGCATCTAGCACAGATACGCAGTATTTT
. TRBJ1-5 . TRBV5-8 CASSLRLGANQPQHF TGTGCCAGCAGCTTAAGATTAGGGGCAAATCAGCCCCAGCATTTT
. TRBJ1-6 . TRBV7-3 CASSLHSRGVNSPLHF TGTGCCAGCAGCCTACACTCACGGGGGGTAAATTCACCCCTCCACTTT
. TRBJ2-3 TRBD1 TRBV4-3 CASSQPGTGAADTQYF TGCGCCAGCAGCCAACCCGGGACAGGGGCAGCAGATACGCAGTATTTT
. TRBJ2-5 TRBD2 TRBV9 CASSAGTSGGTFQETQYF TGTGCCAGCAGCGCCGGGACTAGCGGGGGGACTTTCCAAGAGACCCAGTACTTC
. TRBJ1-2 . TRBV19 CASSEREKGYTF TGTGCCAGTAGTGAACGGGAAAAGGGCTACACCTTC
. TRBJ1-1 TRBD1 TRBV2 CAGTGAIEAFF TGTGCGGGGACAGGGGCCATAGAAGCTTTCTTT
. TRBJ2-1 TRBD1 TRBV6-1 CATRAGGINEQFF TGTGCCACTCGGGCAGGGGGAATCAATGAGCAGTTCTTC
. TRBJ2-2 TRBD1 TRBV2 CASSEVGQGRTGELFF TGTGCCAGCAGTGAAGTGGGACAGGGGAGAACCGGGGAGCTGTTTTTT
few TRBJ1-2 . TRBV7-3 CASGDGNYGYTF TGTGCCAGCGGTGACGGAAACTATGGCTACACCTTC
few TRBJ2-2 . TRBV7-9 CASSSDYTGELFF TGTGCCAGCAGCTCCGACTACACCGGGGAGCTGTTTTTT
. TRBJ2-7 . TRBV6-1 CASSERRHSYEQYF TGTGCCAGCAGTGAAAGGCGGCACTCCTACGAGCAGTACTTC
. TRBJ2-3 TRBD2 TRBV9 CASSVSGGASTDTQYF TGTGCCAGCAGCGTGTCGGGGGGGGCCTCTACAGATACGCAGTATTTT
. TRBJ1-4 TRBD1 TRBV11-2 CASSLTKTGGGEKLFF TGTGCCAGCAGCCTAACCAAAACAGGGGGGGGAGAAAAACTGTTTTTT
. TRBJ1-1 . TRBV5-4 CASSFKEIAEAFF TGTGCCAGCAGCTTTAAGGAAATCGCTGAAGCTTTCTTT
once TRBJ1-3 . TRBV5-1 CASSLAPGTRGNTIYF TGCGCCAGCAGCTTGGCACCCGGGACACGGGGAAACACCATATATTTT
once TRBJ2-1 TRBD1 TRBV6-6 CASGSLQGVPYNEQFF TGTGCCAGCGGATCCCTCCAGGGGGTCCCCTACAATGAGCAGTTCTTC
. TRBJ1-1 TRBD1 TRBV6-5 CASSYGQGYNTEAFF TGTGCCAGCAGTTACGGACAGGGGTACAACACTGAAGCTTTCTTT
. TRBJ2-2 TRBD1 TRBV9 CAGEDRTTGELFF TGTGCCGGAGAGGACAGGACCACCGGGGAGCTGTTTTTT
. TRBJ2-3 . TRBV30 CAWLRDSTDTQYF TGTGCCTGGCTTCGGGACTCCACAGATACGCAGTATTTT
once TRBJ1-5 TRBD1 TRBV7-2 CASSEDRGDQPQHF TGTGCCAGCAGCGAGGACAGGGGGGATCAGCCCCAGCATTTT
. TRBJ2-7 . TRBV20-1 CSARRDDKQYF TGCAGTGCTAGAAGGGACGACAAGCAGTACTTC
. TRBJ2-7 . TRBV7-9 CASSLVGSIGLSYEQYF TGTGCCAGCAGCTTAGTCGGTAGTATAGGGCTCTCCTACGAGCAGTACTTC
. TRBJ2-3 . TRBV6-5 CASSYGQTSTDTQYF TGTGCCAGCAGTTACGGCCAGACAAGCACAGATACGCAGTATTTT
. TRBJ2-1 . TRBV6-6 CASSRRTDSYNEQFF TGTGCCAGCAGCCGCCGGACAGACTCCTACAATGAGCAGTTCTTC
. TRBJ1-4 TRBD1 TRBV6-1 CASSPRTGGQEKLFF TGTGCCAGCAGTCCACGGACAGGGGGCCAGGAAAAACTGTTTTTT
. TRBJ1-2 . TRBV30 CAWSQGGDYGYTF TGTGCCTGGAGCCAGGGAGGGGACTATGGCTACACCTTC
. TRBJ1-5 . TRBV30 CAWGGTENQPQHF TGTGCCTGGGGTGGGACGGAGAATCAGCCCCAGCATTTT
. TRBJ2-3 TRBD2 TRBV5-1 CASSARTSGGSDTQYF TGCGCCAGCAGCGCCAGGACTAGCGGGGGATCAGATACGCAGTATTTT
. TRBJ2-3 TRBD2 TRBV5-4 CASSRRVAGLTDTQYF TGTGCCAGCAGTCGGCGTGTAGCGGGGCTCACAGATACGCAGTATTTT
. TRBJ2-1 TRBD2 TRBV5-1 CASSYIAMTGTSDMNEQFF TGCGCCAGCAGCTATATTGCAATGACCGGGACTAGCGATATGAATGAGCAGTTCTTC
. TRBJ1-5 . TRBV10-2 CASSLDRVGQPQHF TGCGCCAGCAGCCTGGACCGGGTGGGTCAGCCCCAGCATTTT